A selection of T cell receptor beta chains follows, all from one sample in a study of cytomegalovirus exposure and HLA in healthy donors. TCRdb's table, derived via immunoSEQ multiplex PCR, lists solely in-frame clones and lacks some. The data show about 140,000 clones, 73% seen once. The specimen sequenced was PBMCs. These receptors were taken from a human donor in good health. Both conserved end residues are part of each CDR3. A D gene is named only where the DNA matches it firmly. Some rows mark clone size as missing; the rest say once, few, many or name a class of expanded clone.

CDR3nt: TGTGCCAGCTCGCGGGCGAACTATGGCTACACCTTC; CDR3aa: CASSRANYGYTF; len: 12; abundance: NA; j_gene: TRBJ1-2; d_gene: NA; v_gene: TRBV6-5
CDR3nt: TGTGCCAGCAGTTACGCCCCTGGAGCGAACACTGAAGCTTTCTTT; CDR3aa: CASSYAPGANTEAFF; len: 15; abundance: few; j_gene: TRBJ1-1; d_gene: NA; v_gene: TRBV6-5
CDR3nt: TGTGCCAGTAGTATTGGGGGGGGCACCGGGGAGCTGTTTTTT; CDR3aa: CASSIGGGTGELFF; len: 14; abundance: NA; j_gene: TRBJ2-2; d_gene: TRBD2; v_gene: TRBV19
CDR3nt: TGTGCCAGCAGCAAAGGAAAAGGTCCCGGGACTAGCGGGAGCCAAGAGACCCAGTACTTC; CDR3aa: CASSKGKGPGTSGSQETQYF; len: 20; abundance: NA; j_gene: TRBJ2-5; d_gene: NA; v_gene: TRBV21-1
CDR3nt: TGTGCCAGCAGCCTGCTAGCGGGGGGTCGTAATGAGCAGTTCTTC; CDR3aa: CASSLLAGGRNEQFF; len: 15; abundance: NA; j_gene: TRBJ2-1; d_gene: TRBD2; v_gene: TRBV2
CDR3nt: TGTGCCAGCAGCCCCAGGGACAGGCCGGGAGAAAAACTGTTTTTT; CDR3aa: CASSPRDRPGEKLFF; len: 15; abundance: NA; j_gene: TRBJ1-4; d_gene: TRBD1; v_gene: TRBV9
CDR3nt: TGTGCCAGCTCACCTGGGACTAGCGGTTATGGGACCCAGTACTTC; CDR3aa: CASSPGTSGYGTQYF; len: 15; abundance: NA; j_gene: TRBJ2-5; d_gene: TRBD2; v_gene: TRBV18
CDR3nt: TGCGCCAGCAGCCCTGGGCTCGGCTCCTACAATGAGCAGTTCTTC; CDR3aa: CASSPGLGSYNEQFF; len: 15; abundance: NA; j_gene: TRBJ2-1; d_gene: NA; v_gene: TRBV4-1
CDR3nt: TGTGCCAGCAGCTTAAGGGGGACAGGGGCGGGCACCGGGGAGCTGTTTTTT; CDR3aa: CASSLRGTGAGTGELFF; len: 17; abundance: NA; j_gene: TRBJ2-2; d_gene: TRBD1; v_gene: TRBV7-3
CDR3nt: TGCGCCAGCAGCTCAGGACACCGCACCGGGGAGCTGTTTTTT; CDR3aa: CASSSGHRTGELFF; len: 14; abundance: few; j_gene: TRBJ2-2; d_gene: NA; v_gene: TRBV5-1
CDR3nt: TGTGCCAGCAGCGCAGGGCGGGGGGGCACGGCCGGGGAGCTGTTTTTT; CDR3aa: CASSAGRGGTAGELFF; len: 16; abundance: NA; j_gene: TRBJ2-2; d_gene: TRBD2; v_gene: TRBV7-6
CDR3nt: TGCAGCGTAGCACGGGGAGATTCCTACGAGCAGTACTTC; CDR3aa: CSVARGDSYEQYF; len: 13; abundance: NA; j_gene: TRBJ2-7; d_gene: NA; v_gene: TRBV29-1
CDR3nt: TGTGCCAGCAGCCTCATGGAGTTAGATGAGCAGTTCTTC; CDR3aa: CASSLMELDEQFF; len: 13; abundance: NA; j_gene: TRBJ2-1; d_gene: NA; v_gene: TRBV7-9
CDR3nt: TGCAGTGGCGTTCCCCAAGAGACCCAGTACTTC; CDR3aa: CSGVPQETQYF; len: 11; abundance: NA; j_gene: TRBJ2-5; d_gene: NA; v_gene: TRBV20-1
CDR3nt: TGTGCCAGCAGCCAGACTAGCGGGACGAACCTCGACTACAATGAGCAGTTCTTC; CDR3aa: CASSQTSGTNLDYNEQFF; len: 18; abundance: once; j_gene: TRBJ2-1; d_gene: TRBD2; v_gene: TRBV7-9
CDR3nt: TGTGCCAGCAGCTTATCAGGGGGGACCAATGAGCAGTTCTTC; CDR3aa: CASSLSGGTNEQFF; len: 14; abundance: few; j_gene: TRBJ2-1; d_gene: NA; v_gene: TRBV7-6
CDR3nt: TGCGCCAGCAGCTTATCCGGGACTAGCGGCTACAATGAGCAGTTCTTC; CDR3aa: CASSLSGTSGYNEQFF; len: 16; abundance: NA; j_gene: TRBJ2-1; d_gene: TRBD2; v_gene: TRBV5-1
CDR3nt: TGTGCCAGCAGCTTAGTCTCGGCGGGCGGTGAGCAGTTCTTC; CDR3aa: CASSLVSAGGEQFF; len: 14; abundance: NA; j_gene: TRBJ2-1; d_gene: NA; v_gene: TRBV11-2
CDR3nt: TGTGCCAGCAGATCCACGGACAGAATGAACACTGAAGCTTTCTTT; CDR3aa: CASRSTDRMNTEAFF; len: 15; abundance: NA; j_gene: TRBJ1-1; d_gene: NA; v_gene: TRBV6-4
CDR3nt: TGCAGCGTTGACTCGGAGGTGGGTAATGAGCAGTTCTTC; CDR3aa: CSVDSEVGNEQFF; len: 13; abundance: NA; j_gene: TRBJ2-1; d_gene: NA; v_gene: TRBV29-1
CDR3nt: TGTGCCAGTCGAGGCCTTTCCAATCAGCCCCAGCATTTT; CDR3aa: CASRGLSNQPQHF; len: 13; abundance: few; j_gene: TRBJ1-5; d_gene: NA; v_gene: TRBV2
CDR3nt: TGTGCCAGCAGCTTAGAATGGACTAGCCTGAGCACAGATACGCAGTATTTT; CDR3aa: CASSLEWTSLSTDTQYF; len: 17; abundance: NA; j_gene: TRBJ2-3; d_gene: TRBD2; v_gene: TRBV7-8
CDR3nt: TGTGCCTGGAGTATTAGCGGGAGACTCTACAATGAGCAGTTCTTC; CDR3aa: CAWSISGRLYNEQFF; len: 15; abundance: NA; j_gene: TRBJ2-1; d_gene: TRBD2; v_gene: TRBV30
CDR3nt: TGTGCCAGCAGCTTAGAGGCAGGGGGCACTGAAAAACTGTTTTTT; CDR3aa: CASSLEAGGTEKLFF; len: 15; abundance: NA; j_gene: TRBJ1-4; d_gene: TRBD1; v_gene: TRBV7-9
CDR3nt: TGTGCCAGTAGATCCGGGACATCCCAATATCAGCCCCAGCATTTT; CDR3aa: CASRSGTSQYQPQHF; len: 15; abundance: NA; j_gene: TRBJ1-5; d_gene: NA; v_gene: TRBV19